One and the same sample provided the 19 T cell receptor beta chains below, sequenced in a study of CD8 T cells in Susac syndrome. With random hexamers, reverse transcription was performed on about 0.45 to 1 ug of RNA. TCRdb reprocessed the immunoSEQ multiplex PCR reads via MiXCR and lists one record per CDR3 protein. There are some 260,000 distinct CDR3 sequences in the sample; around 83% occur only once, and around 0.11% lies in the top ten. The sequencing input was CD8+ T cells from PBMCs. The source is a human donor with multiple sclerosis.

The chain recombines TRBV2 with TRBJ1-1, with 9 bases identical to TRBD1. Per the germline V gene, CDR1 is SNHLY and CDR2 is FYNNEI. The CDR3 is 15 residues long. V was clipped by 5 bases and J by 1 base; unmatched bases: 5. The CDR3 loop is CASSPDRGTNTEAFF. The CDR3 DNA reads as TGTGCCAGCAGTCCTGACAGGGGGACGAACACTGAAGCTTTCTTT.

The rearrangement links TRBV28 to TRBJ2-7; maybe TRBD1 (5 bases). V was trimmed by 9 bases and J by 6 bases, leaving 18 bases between them. This CDR3 is 13 amino acids long. Germline V lookup: CDR1 MDHEN, CDR2 SYDVKM. Written as DNA, the CDR3 is TGTGCCAGTGTAATGACAGAGGCCTCCGAGCAGTACTTC. This gives the protein CASVMTEASEQYF.

The J gene is TRBJ2-7, the V gene TRBV28, with D tentatively TRBD1 (6 bases). The V end was cut by 3 bases, the J end by 4 bases, with 10 bases between. Germline V gives CDR1 MDHEN, CDR2 SYDVKM. This CDR3 region has 13 residues. CDR3 in amino acids: CASSLVQGYEQYF. The CDR3 coding sequence is TGTGCCAGCAGTTTGGTCCAGGGGTACGAGCAGTACTTC.

The rearrangement links TRBV6-2 or TRBV6-3 to TRBJ2-3; possibly TRBD2 for D (6 bases). The CDR3 runs to 14 residues. Germline assignment: CDR1 MNHEY and CDR2 SVGEGT. The ends were cut back, 11 bases at V and 2 bases at J, with 17 bases in the middle. Here the CDR3 reads CAAGFTFHTDTQYF. CDR3 nucleotides: TGTGCCGCGGGGTTCACTTTTCACACAGATACGCAGTATTTT.

The rearrangement links TRBV9 to TRBJ2-2; 12 bases match TRBD2. CDR3 size: 18 residues. V trimming: 2 bases; J trimming: 2 bases; junction bases outside the gene matches: 7. Germline CDR1 is SGDLS and CDR2 is YYNGEE. CDR3 sequence: CASSVFASGRANTGELFF. For the CDR3, the DNA is TGTGCCAGCAGCGTTTTCGCTAGCGGGAGGGCTAACACCGGGGAGCTGTTTTTT.

The chain joins TRBV20-1 to TRBJ2-3; D could derive from TRBD1 or TRBD2 (5 bases each). CDR3 length: 17 amino acids. Germline CDR1 is DFQATT and CDR2 is SNEGSKA (reference sequence). V lost 5 bases and J 0 bases, leaving 21 bases between the germline ends. CDR3 in amino acids: CSARPSWGGSSTDTQYF. Here the CDR3 DNA reads TGCAGTGCTCGGCCCTCGTGGGGCGGGTCTAGCACAGATACGCAGTATTTT.

The J gene is TRBJ2-3, the V gene TRBV2, with D perhaps assigned TRBD1 or TRBD2 (5 bases each). V lost 4 bases and J lost 4, with 15 bases in between. The CDR3 length is 15 residues. Germline V CDR1 and CDR2: SNHLY, FYNNEI. CDR3 sequence reads: CASSGRQPRADTQYF. The CDR3 DNA reads TGTGCCAGCAGTGGGCGACAGCCGCGGGCAGATACGCAGTATTTT.

J is TRBJ1-3 and V is TRBV7-9, with a weak D call TRBD1 (5 bases). The CDR3 runs to 15 residues. Germline assignment: CDR1 SEHNR and CDR2 FQNEAQ (reference sequence). V lost 6 bases and J 2 bases, leaving 14 bases between the germline ends. The CDR3 spells CASRWNEGPGNTIYF. In nucleotides, the CDR3 is TGTGCCAGCAGGTGGAACGAGGGACCTGGAAACACCATATATTTT.

CDR3 sequence: CASSPSTGRSGYTF. The CDR3, as DNA: TGTGCCAGCAGCCCTTCAACAGGGCGGAGTGGCTACACCTTC. The chain carries TRBV9 and TRBJ1-2, with a possible D match to TRBD1 (6 bases). V dropped 4 bases and J dropped 7 bases, with 17 bases sitting between them. Looked up from germline, CDR1 is SGDLS and CDR2 is YYNGEE. The CDR3 runs to 14 residues.

V and J are TRBV21-1 and TRBJ1-1; the table's TRBD1 call for D was not verified on the DNA. TRBV21-1 is reported as a pseudogene. This CDR3 region has 15 residues. CDR3 nucleotide sequence: TGTGCCAGCAGCCGCCGGGACAGCTTGAACACTGAAGCTTTCTTT. Encoded protein: CASSRRDSLNTEAFF.

The V call is TRBV28, the J call TRBJ2-1, with TRBD2 as a possible D gene (5 bases). From germline, CDR1 is MDHEN and CDR2 SYDVKM. This CDR3 spans 15 amino acids. Trimming pared 4 bases from V and 2 bases from J, leaving 12 bases between. CDR3 sequence (DNA): TGTGCCAGCAGTTACTGGGAGAAGGCCTACAATGAGCAGTTCTTC. This translates into CASSYWEKAYNEQFF. Based on the CDR3 plus reference TRBV28 and TRBJ2-1, the full variable domain is DVKVTQSSRYLVKRTGEKVFLECVQDMDHENMFWYRQDPGLGLRLIYFSYDVKMKEKGDIPEGYSVSREKKERFSLILESASTNQTSMYLCASSYWEKAYNEQFFGPGTRLTVL.

CDR3 amino acids: CASSFRLAGVGGSGANVLTF. For the CDR3, the DNA is TGTGCCAGCAGTTTTAGACTAGCGGGAGTTGGGGGTTCTGGGGCCAACGTCCTGACTTTC. The chain has TRBV27 and TRBJ2-6; 12 bases align to TRBD2. The CDR3 runs 20 residues. The germline V gene has CDR1 MNHEY and CDR2 SMNVEV (reference sequence). Trimming at V came to 3 bases and at J to 1 base, leaving 10 bases not matched to a gene.

With regard to this clonotype: Germline and junction disagree at one end, which may indicate a read error. The rearrangement joins TRBV9 to TRBJ2-5, with D tentatively TRBD2 (6 bases). Germline-derived CDR1 and CDR2 are SGDLS and YYNGEE. The CDR3 covers 15 residues. Here the CDR3 DNA reads TGTGCCAGCAGCGCTGGAGGTGGGACTCAAGGGACCCAGTACTTC. This sequence encodes CASSAGGGTQGTQYF.

This chain links TRBV5-6 with TRBJ1-1, with unresolved D. Germline CDR1 and CDR2: SGHDT and YYEEEE. The CDR3 is made up of 16 amino acids. V lost 2 bases and J lost 1, with 15 bases in between. The CDR3 spells CASSLIPGSENTEAFF. Here the CDR3 DNA reads TGTGCCAGCAGCTTAATTCCGGGTTCGGAGAACACTGAAGCTTTCTTT. The entire variable domain, with the rest obtained from reference TRBV5-6 and TRBJ1-1, is as follows: DAGVTQSPTHLIKTRGQQVTLRCSPKSGHDTVSWYQQALGQGPQFIFQYYEEEERQRGNFPDRFSGHQFPNYSSELNVNALLLGDSALYLCASSLIPGSENTEAFFGQGTRLTVV.

The CDR3, as DNA: TGTGCCAGTAGTATTGGGGCCATTGAGCAGTTCTTC. This sequence encodes CASSIGAIEQFF. This chain links TRBV19 with TRBJ2-1; the D gene is possibly TRBD1 (5 bases). The V gene's germline CDR1 is LNHDA and CDR2 SQIVND (reference sequence). Trimming left V 3 bases short and J 9 bases short, with 9 bases between. This CDR3 has 12 residues.

The CDR3 is CASAGRPPGELFF. CDR3 in DNA: TGTGCCAGCGCAGGACGTCCTCCCGGGGAGCTGTTTTTT. This chain uses TRBV7-6 with TRBJ2-2; D is undetermined. The germline V and J ends were trimmed by 8 bases and 6 bases, with 13 bases remaining between them. Germline loops: CDR1 SGHVS, CDR2 FNYEAQ. The CDR3 totals 13 residues.

This clonotype was picked up a small number of times. V gene TRBV27 combines with J gene TRBJ2-7; the D gene is possibly TRBD2 (5 bases). Germline V lookup: CDR1 MNHEY, CDR2 SMNVEV (reference sequence). The CDR3 contains 15 residues. Trimming removed 3 bases from V and 3 bases from J, with 15 bases in between. CDR3 coding DNA: TGTGCCAGCAGTTTGCCCTCGCGGGCCAACTACGAGCAGTACTTC. Its protein is CASSLPSRANYEQYF.

CDR3 sequence: CASSPGLSTDTQYF. DNA of the CDR3: TGTGCCAGCAGTCCGGGACTGAGCACAGATACGCAGTATTTT. The rearrangement links TRBV27 to TRBJ2-3; perhaps TRBD2 as D (6 bases). The CDR3 has 14 amino acids. Germline V gene data show CDR1 as MNHEY and CDR2 as SMNVEV (reference sequence). Trimming shortened V by 5 bases and J by 0 bases, and 9 bases separated the two germline ends.

This chain links TRBV12-3 or TRBV12-4 with TRBJ2-1; TRBD2 agrees at 7 bases. Trimming took 2 bases from V and 16 from J; bases not matched to a gene: 8. This CDR3 spans 12 amino acids. CDR3 region: CASSLNRGSKFF. The CDR3 DNA sequence: TGTGCCAGCAGTTTAAATCGCGGGAGTAAATTCTTC.